The T cell receptor (beta chain) under discussion was sequenced for a study of control samples from healthy donors and cancer patients. J was trimmed by 4 bases and V by 8 bases; bases with no gene match: 4. Germline CDR1 is MGHDK and CDR2 is SYGVNS. The CDR3 is 12 amino acids. TCRdb's table, derived via immunoSEQ multiplex PCR, lists solely in-frame clones and lacks some. This sample has approximately 150,000 clones, with nearly 90% found just once. This sequence joins TRBV25-1 and TRBJ1-1, with 7 bases fitting TRBD1. The sequenced sample consisted of PBMCs. The source is a man aged 45 to 65 with head and neck cancer. CDR3 protein: CASRQGFTEAFF. DNA for the CDR3: TGTGCCAGCCGACAGGGATTCACTGAAGCTTTCTTT.